The 9 T cell receptor beta chains in this list originate from one sample, sequenced in a study of cytomegalovirus exposure and HLA in healthy donors. Researchers ran the PCR with 60 Vbeta and 13 Jbeta primers. Repertoires were generated with immunoSEQ multiplex PCR, while TCRdb's copy carries only in-frame clones and drops some. The repertoire holds 100,000 to 150,000 clones, with around three quarters as singletons. The specimen was PBMCs. The origin of the receptors is a human donor in good health.

The CDR3 DNA follows: TGTGCCAGCAGTTTACAGGGGGCGACTACGGACACTGAAGCTTTCTTT. Translating gives CASSLQGATTDTEAFF. This chain joins TRBV6-5 and TRBJ1-1; 9 bases are shared with TRBD1. V dropped 4 bases and J dropped 3; count of bases not matched to a gene: 9. CDR3 length: 16 amino acids. Per germline, CDR1 MNHEY and CDR2 SVGAGI.

The rearrangement uses TRBV6-6 and TRBJ2-2; tentative D call: TRBD1 (6 bases). V lost 6 bases, J lost 0 bases, and 11 bases lay in between. From germline, CDR1 is MNHNY and CDR2 SVGAGI (reference sequence). The CDR3 is made up of 15 amino acids. The CDR3: CASRGGLANTGELFF. CDR3 nucleotides: TGTGCCAGCAGAGGGGGTTTAGCGAACACCGGGGAGCTGTTTTTT.

The chain carries TRBV27 and TRBJ2-5, with 9 bases aligning to TRBD2. Gene TRBJ2-7 matches the end of the DNA better, so the J call may be wrong. Per the germline V gene, CDR1 is MNHEY and CDR2 is SMNVEV (reference sequence). The CDR3 sequence is 16 residues long. The CDR3 loop reads CASSLSGVAGEYEQYF. Written as DNA, the CDR3 is TGTGCCAGCAGTTTATCGGGGGTAGCGGGAGAATACGAGCAGTACTTC.

Notes on this clone: This sample also contains other DNA sequences that code for the same CDR3. V and J are TRBV19 and TRBJ2-1; 8 nucleotides align to TRBD2. Looked up from germline, CDR1 is LNHDA and CDR2 is SQIVND (reference sequence). V shed 3 bases, J shed 5 bases, and the junction held 3 bases outside the gene matches. This CDR3 contains 14 residues. Here the CDR3 reads CASSIGGRNNEQFF. The DNA of the CDR3 is TGTGCCAGTAGTATTGGCGGGAGGAACAATGAGCAGTTCTTC.

The rearrangement uses TRBV7-3 and TRBJ2-1; a possible D gene is TRBD2 (5 bases). V lost 2 bases to trimming and J lost 3 bases, with 8 bases between them. CDR3 length: 14 amino acids. Looked up from germline, CDR1 is SGHTA and CDR2 is FQGTGA. The CDR3 bases are TGTGCCAGCAGCTTAGACGGGAACTACAATGAGCAGTTCTTC. Its protein is CASSLDGNYNEQFF.

Turning to this clone: At the DNA level, this CDR3 is encoded by other sequences in the same sample as well. The chain carries TRBV18 and TRBJ2-6; 9 bases map to TRBD1. V gave up 3 bases and J gave up 1 base; unmatched junction bases: 4. In germline, CDR1 is KGHSH, CDR2 LQKENI. This CDR3 has 17 amino acids. Here the CDR3 DNA reads TGTGCCAGCTCACCGGGACAGGGAGCTTCTGGGGCCAACGTCCTGACTTTC. Protein sequence: CASSPGQGASGANVLTF.

This clone has only a few counts. The rearrangement joins TRBV19 to TRBJ1-2; D is undetermined. CDR1 LNHDA and CDR2 SQIVND come from the germline V gene (reference sequence). The CDR3 consists of 13 residues. Trimming shortened V by 3 bases and J by 4 bases, and 9 bases separated the two germline ends. CDR3 DNA: TGTGCCAGTAGTATCATAACTTTCTATGGCTACACCTTC. Translating it yields CASSIITFYGYTF.

The rearrangement uses TRBV2 and TRBJ2-7; D remains ambiguous. Germline CDR1 SNHLY, CDR2 FYNNEI. Between the trimmed V and J ends, which lost 2 bases and 3 bases, there was a span of 5 bases. There are 12 residues in the CDR3. CDR3 sequence (DNA): TGTGCCAGCAGTGAACAGGACTACGAGCAGTACTTC. This translates into CASSEQDYEQYF.

V and J are TRBV10-3 and TRBJ2-1; tentatively, D is TRBD2 (7 bases). This CDR3 has 19 amino acids. Germline lookup yields CDR1 ENHRY and CDR2 SYGVKD. Deletions cut 0 bases from V and 3 bases from J, with 21 bases between. The CDR3 sequence is CAISESGGRKTLIYNEQFF. CDR3 coding DNA: TGTGCCATCAGTGAGTCGGGGGGGCGGAAGACCTTAATCTACAATGAGCAGTTCTTC.